This T cell receptor (beta chain) came from a study of blood T cell repertoires in COVID-19. Overall study: The origin of the acute and convalescent COVID-19 samples was the United States, Italy and Spain. Sample material is recorded as cDNA or gDNA derived from T cells, B-cell-depleted T cells, or PBMCs.

Some clones are missing from TCRdb's copy, which holds only in-frame ones; the method was immunoSEQ multiplex PCR. This sample has around 220,000 clones, with 82% found just once. The Seattle site enrolled patients during active infection and followed them longitudinally. The CDR3 totals 14 residues. Trimming at V came to 5 bases and at J to 2 bases, leaving 6 bases not matched to a gene. Germline V gives CDR1 SGHRS, CDR2 YFSETQ. The rearrangement uses TRBV5-1 and TRBJ1-1; 7 nucleotides line up with TRBD1. The receptor's source is an elderly woman with COVID-19, enrolled during active disease. The material sequenced was peripheral blood. The CDR3 region has the DNA TGCGCCAGCAGTACGGGACAGTTAAACACTGAAGCTTTCTTT. Its translation: CASSTGQLNTEAFF. Complete variable domain (other parts from reference TRBV5-1 and TRBJ1-1): KAGVTQTPRYLIKTRGQQVTLSCSPISGHRSVSWYQQTPGQGLQFLFEYFSETQRNKGNFPGRFSGRQFSNSRSEMNVSTLELGDSALYLCASSTGQLNTEAFFGQGTRLTVV.